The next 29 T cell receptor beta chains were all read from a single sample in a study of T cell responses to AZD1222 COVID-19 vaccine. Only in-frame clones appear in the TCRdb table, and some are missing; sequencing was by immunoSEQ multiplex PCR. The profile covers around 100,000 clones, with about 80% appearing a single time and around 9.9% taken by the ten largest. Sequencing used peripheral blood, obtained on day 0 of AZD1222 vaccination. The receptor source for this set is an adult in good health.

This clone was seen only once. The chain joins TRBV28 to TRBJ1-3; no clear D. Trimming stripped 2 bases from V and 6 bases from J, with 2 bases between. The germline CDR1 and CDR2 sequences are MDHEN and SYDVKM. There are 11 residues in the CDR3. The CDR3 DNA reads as TGTGCCAGCAGTTTAGTAAACACCATATATTTT. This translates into CASSLVNTIYF.

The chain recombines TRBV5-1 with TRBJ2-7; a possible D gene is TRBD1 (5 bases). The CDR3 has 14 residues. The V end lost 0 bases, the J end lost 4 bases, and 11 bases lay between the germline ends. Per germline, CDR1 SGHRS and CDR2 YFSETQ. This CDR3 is CASSLGPQGYEQYF. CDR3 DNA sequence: TGCGCCAGCAGCTTGGGGCCCCAGGGATACGAGCAGTACTTC.

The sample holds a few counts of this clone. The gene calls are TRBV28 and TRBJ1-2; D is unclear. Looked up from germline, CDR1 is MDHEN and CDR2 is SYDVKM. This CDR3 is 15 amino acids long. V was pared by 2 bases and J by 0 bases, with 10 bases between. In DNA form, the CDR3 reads TGTGCCAGCAGTTTAGGGAGCCTTTCTAACTATGGCTACACCTTC. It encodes CASSLGSLSNYGYTF.

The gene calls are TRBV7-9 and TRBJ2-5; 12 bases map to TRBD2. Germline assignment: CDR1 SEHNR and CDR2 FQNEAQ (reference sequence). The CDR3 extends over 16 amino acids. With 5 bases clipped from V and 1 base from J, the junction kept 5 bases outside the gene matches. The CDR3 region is CASSTTSGGPQETQYF. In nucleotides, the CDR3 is TGTGCCAGCAGCACTACTAGCGGGGGGCCCCAAGAGACCCAGTACTTC.

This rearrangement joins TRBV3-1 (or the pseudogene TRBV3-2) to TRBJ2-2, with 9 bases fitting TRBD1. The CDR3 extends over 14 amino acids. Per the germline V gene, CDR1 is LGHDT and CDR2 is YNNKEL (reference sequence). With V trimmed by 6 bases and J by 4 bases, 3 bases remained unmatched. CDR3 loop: CASRTTGGTGELFF. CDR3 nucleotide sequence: TGTGCCAGCAGGACGACAGGGGGCACCGGGGAGCTGTTTTTT.

CDR3 nucleotide sequence: TGCGCCAGCAGCCGCCTGAGCTCCTACGAGCAGTACTTC. Protein sequence: CASSRLSSYEQYF. J is TRBJ2-7 and V is TRBV5-1; no clear D. The germline V gene encodes CDR1 SGHRS and CDR2 YFSETQ. Trimming took 4 bases from V and 0 from J, leaving 8 bases between them. This CDR3 contains 13 residues. Variable domain in full (rest from reference TRBV5-1 and TRBJ2-7): KAGVTQTPRYLIKTRGQQVTLSCSPISGHRSVSWYQQTPGQGLQFLFEYFSETQRNKGNFPGRFSGRQFSNSRSEMNVSTLELGDSALYLCASSRLSSYEQYFGPGTRLTVT.

The CDR3 DNA sequence: TGTGCCAGCAGTAGCCGGACAGGGGGCGATGAAAAACTGTTTTTT. Residues: CASSSRTGGDEKLFF. This rearrangement joins TRBV28 to TRBJ1-4, with 11 bases fitting TRBD1. CDR1 is MDHEN, CDR2 SYDVKM, per germline. CDR3 length: 15 amino acids. Trimming at V came to 5 bases and at J to 6 bases, leaving 5 bases not matched to a gene.

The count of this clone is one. CDR3: CASSFGWGGYTF. The CDR3 DNA is TGTGCCAGCAGCTTCGGGTGGGGTGGCTACACCTTC. The chain combines TRBV7-2 with TRBJ1-2; D is uncertain. The germline V and J ends were trimmed by 3 bases and 7 bases, with 9 bases remaining between them. The CDR3 has 12 residues. Germline CDR1 SGHTA, CDR2 FQGNSA.

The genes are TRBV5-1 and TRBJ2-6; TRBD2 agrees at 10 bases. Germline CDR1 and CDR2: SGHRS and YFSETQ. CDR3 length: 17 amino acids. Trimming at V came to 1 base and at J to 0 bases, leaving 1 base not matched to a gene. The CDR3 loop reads CASSLLAGGSGANVLTF. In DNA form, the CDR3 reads TGCGCCAGCAGCTTGTTAGCGGGGGGCTCTGGGGCCAACGTCCTGACTTTC.

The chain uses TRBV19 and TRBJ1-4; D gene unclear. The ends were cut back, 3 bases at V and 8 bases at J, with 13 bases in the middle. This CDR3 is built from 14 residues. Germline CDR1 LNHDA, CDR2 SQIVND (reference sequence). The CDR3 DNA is TGTGCCAGTAGTATTGATAAGTCGTGGGAAAAACTGTTTTTT. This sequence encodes CASSIDKSWEKLFF.

CDR3 nucleotide sequence: TGTGCCAGCAGTTTTGGGGGTGGGTTGGAGACCCAGTACTTC. This translates into CASSFGGGLETQYF. This chain connects TRBV28 to TRBJ2-5; D might be TRBD1 or TRBD2, each matching 5 bases. The CDR3 is 14 residues long. CDR1 is MDHEN and CDR2 is SYDVKM in the germline V gene. V was trimmed by 3 bases and J by 5 bases, leaving 13 bases between them. Together with reference TRBV28 and TRBJ2-5, the CDR3 gives the full variable domain: DVKVTQSSRYLVKRTGEKVFLECVQDMDHENMFWYRQDPGLGLRLIYFSYDVKMKEKGDIPEGYSVSREKKERFSLILESASTNQTSMYLCASSFGGGLETQYFGPGTRLLVL.

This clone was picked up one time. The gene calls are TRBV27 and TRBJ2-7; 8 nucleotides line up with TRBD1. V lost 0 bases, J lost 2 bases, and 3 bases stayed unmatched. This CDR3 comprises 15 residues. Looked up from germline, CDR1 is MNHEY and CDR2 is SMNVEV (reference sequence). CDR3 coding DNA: TGTGCCAGCAGTTTATCCGGGACAGGTGCCTACGAGCAGTACTTC. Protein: CASSLSGTGAYEQYF.

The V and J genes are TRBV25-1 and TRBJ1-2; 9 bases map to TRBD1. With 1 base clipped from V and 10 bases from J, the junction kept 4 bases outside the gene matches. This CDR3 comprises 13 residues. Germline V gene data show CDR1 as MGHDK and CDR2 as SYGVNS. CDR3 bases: TGTGCCAGCAGTGAATGGGACAGGGTTTACTACACCTTC. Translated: CASSEWDRVYYTF.

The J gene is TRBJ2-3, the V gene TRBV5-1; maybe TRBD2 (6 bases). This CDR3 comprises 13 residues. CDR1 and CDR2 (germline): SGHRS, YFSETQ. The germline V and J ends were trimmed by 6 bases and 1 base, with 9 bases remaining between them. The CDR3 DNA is TGCGCCAGCAAGCCTAGCGGCACAGATACGCAGTATTTT. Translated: CASKPSGTDTQYF.

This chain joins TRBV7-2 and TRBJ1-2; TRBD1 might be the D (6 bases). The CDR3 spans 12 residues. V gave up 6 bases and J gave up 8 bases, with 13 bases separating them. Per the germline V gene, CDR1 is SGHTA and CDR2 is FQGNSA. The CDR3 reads CASSPTGFGYTF. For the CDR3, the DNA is TGTGCCAGCAGTCCTACAGGGTTCGGCTACACCTTC.

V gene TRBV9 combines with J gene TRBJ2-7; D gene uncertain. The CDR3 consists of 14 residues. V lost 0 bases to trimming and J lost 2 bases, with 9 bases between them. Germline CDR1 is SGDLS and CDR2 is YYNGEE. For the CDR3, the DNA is TGTGCCAGCAGCGTAGGGAGTAGGGCCTACGAGCAGTACTTC. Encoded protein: CASSVGSRAYEQYF. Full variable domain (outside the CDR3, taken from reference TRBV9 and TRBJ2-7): DSGVTQTPKHLITATGQRVTLRCSPRSGDLSVYWYQQSLDQGLQFLIQYYNGEERAKGNILERFSAQQFPDLHSELNLSSLELGDSALYFCASSVGSRAYEQYFGPGTRLTVT.

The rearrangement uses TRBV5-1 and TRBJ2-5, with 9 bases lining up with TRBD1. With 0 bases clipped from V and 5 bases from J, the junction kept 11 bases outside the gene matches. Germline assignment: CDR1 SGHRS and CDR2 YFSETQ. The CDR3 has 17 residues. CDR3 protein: CASSLDRDRAGGETQYF. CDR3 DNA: TGCGCCAGCAGCTTGGATAGGGACAGGGCTGGAGGCGAGACCCAGTACTTC.

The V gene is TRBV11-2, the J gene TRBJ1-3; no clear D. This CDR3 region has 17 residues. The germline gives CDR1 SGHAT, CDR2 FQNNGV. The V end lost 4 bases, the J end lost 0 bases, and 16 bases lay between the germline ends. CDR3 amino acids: CASSSQYQGYSGNTIYF. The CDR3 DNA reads TGTGCCAGCAGCTCACAATACCAAGGGTACTCTGGAAACACCATATATTTT.

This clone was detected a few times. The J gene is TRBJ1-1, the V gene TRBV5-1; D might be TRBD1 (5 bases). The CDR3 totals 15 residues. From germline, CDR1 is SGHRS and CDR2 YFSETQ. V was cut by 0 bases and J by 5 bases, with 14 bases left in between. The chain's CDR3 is CASSLAPRGGTEAFF. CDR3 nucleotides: TGCGCCAGCAGCTTGGCCCCTAGGGGAGGTACTGAAGCTTTCTTT.

CDR3 protein: CASSHRRGAALNTEAFF. In nucleotides, the CDR3 is TGTGCCAGCAGCCATAGAAGAGGGGCCGCCTTGAACACTGAAGCTTTCTTT. The chain employs TRBV7-9 and TRBJ1-1; tentative D call: TRBD1 (5 bases). This CDR3 contains 17 residues. The germline CDR1 and CDR2 sequences are SEHNR and FQNEAQ (reference sequence). V was pared by 5 bases and J by 0 bases, with 19 bases between.

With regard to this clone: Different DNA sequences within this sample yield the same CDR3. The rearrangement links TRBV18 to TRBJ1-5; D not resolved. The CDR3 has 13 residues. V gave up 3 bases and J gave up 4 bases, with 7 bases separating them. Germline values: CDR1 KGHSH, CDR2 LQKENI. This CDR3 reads CASSPGENQPQHF. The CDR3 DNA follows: TGTGCCAGCTCACCTGGAGAAAATCAGCCCCAGCATTTT.

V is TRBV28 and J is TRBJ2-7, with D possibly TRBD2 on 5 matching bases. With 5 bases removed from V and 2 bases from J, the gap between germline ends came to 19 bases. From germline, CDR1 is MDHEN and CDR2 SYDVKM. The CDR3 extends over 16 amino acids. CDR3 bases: TGTGCCAGCAGTCCTCGACGGGGATTCCTAACCTACGAGCAGTACTTC. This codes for CASSPRRGFLTYEQYF.

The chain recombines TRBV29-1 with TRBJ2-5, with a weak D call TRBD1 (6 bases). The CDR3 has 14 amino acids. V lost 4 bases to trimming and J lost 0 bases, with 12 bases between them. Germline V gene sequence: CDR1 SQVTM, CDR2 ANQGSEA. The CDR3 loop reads CSVGRTEHQETQYF. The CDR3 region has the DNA TGCAGCGTTGGCAGGACAGAACACCAAGAGACCCAGTACTTC.

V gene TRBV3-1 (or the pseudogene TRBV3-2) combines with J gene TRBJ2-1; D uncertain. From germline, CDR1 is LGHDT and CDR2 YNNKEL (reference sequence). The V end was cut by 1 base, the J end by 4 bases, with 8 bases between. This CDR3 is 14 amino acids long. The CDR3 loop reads CASSQADQYNEQFF. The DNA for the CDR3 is TGTGCCAGCAGCCAAGCGGACCAATACAATGAGCAGTTCTTC.

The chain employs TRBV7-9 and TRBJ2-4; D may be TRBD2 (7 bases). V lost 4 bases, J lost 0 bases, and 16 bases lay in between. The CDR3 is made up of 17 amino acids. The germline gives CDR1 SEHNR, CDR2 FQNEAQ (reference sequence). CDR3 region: CASSSHTGRGAKNIQYF. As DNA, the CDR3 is TGTGCCAGCAGCTCCCATACAGGGAGGGGAGCCAAAAACATTCAGTACTTC.

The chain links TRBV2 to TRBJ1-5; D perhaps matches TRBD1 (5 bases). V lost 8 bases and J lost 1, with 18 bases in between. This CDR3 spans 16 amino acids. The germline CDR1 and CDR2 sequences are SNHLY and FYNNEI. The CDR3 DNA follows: TGTGCCAGCGGCCAAGAGGGGCGCGGGAGCAATCAGCCCCAGCATTTT. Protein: CASGQEGRGSNQPQHF.

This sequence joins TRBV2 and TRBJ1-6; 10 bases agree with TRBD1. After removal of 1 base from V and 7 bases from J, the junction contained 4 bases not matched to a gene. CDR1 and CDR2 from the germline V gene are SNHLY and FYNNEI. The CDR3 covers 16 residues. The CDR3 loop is CASSEGTGGRNSPLHF. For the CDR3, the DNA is TGTGCCAGCAGTGAAGGGACAGGGGGAAGGAATTCACCCCTCCACTTT.

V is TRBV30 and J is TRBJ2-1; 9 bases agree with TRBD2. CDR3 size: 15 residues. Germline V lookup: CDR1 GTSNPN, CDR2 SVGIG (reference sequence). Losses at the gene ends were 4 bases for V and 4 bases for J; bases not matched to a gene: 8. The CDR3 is CAWTRLSGGYNEQFF. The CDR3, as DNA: TGTGCCTGGACGAGGTTGAGCGGGGGGTACAATGAGCAGTTCTTC.

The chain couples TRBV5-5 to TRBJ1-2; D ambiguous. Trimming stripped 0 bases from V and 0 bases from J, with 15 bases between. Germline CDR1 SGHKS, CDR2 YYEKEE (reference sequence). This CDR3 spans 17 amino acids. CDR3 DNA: TGTGCCAGCAGCTTGGCCTCCGGGTGGGAAGCTAACTATGGCTACACCTTC. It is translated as CASSLASGWEANYGYTF.